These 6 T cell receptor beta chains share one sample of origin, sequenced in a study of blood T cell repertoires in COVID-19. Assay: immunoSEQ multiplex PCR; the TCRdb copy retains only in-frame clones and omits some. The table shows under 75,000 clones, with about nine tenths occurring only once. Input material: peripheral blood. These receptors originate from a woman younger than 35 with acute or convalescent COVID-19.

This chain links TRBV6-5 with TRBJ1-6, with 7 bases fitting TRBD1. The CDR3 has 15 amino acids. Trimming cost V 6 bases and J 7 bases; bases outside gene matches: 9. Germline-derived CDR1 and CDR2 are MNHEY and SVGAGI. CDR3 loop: CASSFQTGSNSPLHF. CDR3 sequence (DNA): TGTGCCAGCAGCTTTCAGACAGGGTCAAATTCACCCCTCCACTTT.

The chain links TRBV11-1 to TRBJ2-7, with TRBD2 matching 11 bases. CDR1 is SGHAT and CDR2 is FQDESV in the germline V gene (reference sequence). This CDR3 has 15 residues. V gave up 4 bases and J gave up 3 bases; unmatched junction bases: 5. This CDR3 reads CASSSLAGDHYEQYF. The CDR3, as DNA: TGTGCCAGCAGCTCACTAGCGGGGGACCACTACGAGCAGTACTTC.

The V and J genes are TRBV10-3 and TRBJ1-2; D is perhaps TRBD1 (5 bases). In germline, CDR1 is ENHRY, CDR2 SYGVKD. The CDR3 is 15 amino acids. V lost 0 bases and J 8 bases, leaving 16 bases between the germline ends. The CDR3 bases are TGTGCCATCAGTGAGTCGATCAGGGTGAATATGGGCTACACCTTC. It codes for CAISESIRVNMGYTF.

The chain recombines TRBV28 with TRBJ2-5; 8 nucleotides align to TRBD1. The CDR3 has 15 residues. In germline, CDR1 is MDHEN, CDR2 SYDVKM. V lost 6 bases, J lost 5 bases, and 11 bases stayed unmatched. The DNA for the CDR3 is TGTGCCAGCAGCAAGTTGGACAGGGTGCCGGAGACCCAGTACTTC. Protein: CASSKLDRVPETQYF. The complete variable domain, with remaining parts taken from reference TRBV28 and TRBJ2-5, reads DVKVTQSSRYLVKRTGEKVFLECVQDMDHENMFWYRQDPGLGLRLIYFSYDVKMKEKGDIPEGYSVSREKKERFSLILESASTNQTSMYLCASSKLDRVPETQYFGPGTRLLVL.

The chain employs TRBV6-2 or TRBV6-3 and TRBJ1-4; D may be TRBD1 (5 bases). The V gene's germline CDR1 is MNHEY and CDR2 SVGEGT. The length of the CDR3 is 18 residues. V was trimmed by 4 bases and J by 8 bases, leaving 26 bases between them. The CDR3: CASSSTPGRDTGGEKLFF. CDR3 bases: TGTGCCAGCAGTTCAACCCCGGGACGCGACACCGGGGGGGAAAAACTGTTTTTT.

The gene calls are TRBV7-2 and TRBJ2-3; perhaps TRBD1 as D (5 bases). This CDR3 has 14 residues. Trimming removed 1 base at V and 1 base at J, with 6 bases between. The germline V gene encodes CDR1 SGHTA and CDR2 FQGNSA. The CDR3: CASSLGQRTDTQYF. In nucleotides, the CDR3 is TGTGCCAGCAGCTTAGGACAGCGCACAGATACGCAGTATTTT.